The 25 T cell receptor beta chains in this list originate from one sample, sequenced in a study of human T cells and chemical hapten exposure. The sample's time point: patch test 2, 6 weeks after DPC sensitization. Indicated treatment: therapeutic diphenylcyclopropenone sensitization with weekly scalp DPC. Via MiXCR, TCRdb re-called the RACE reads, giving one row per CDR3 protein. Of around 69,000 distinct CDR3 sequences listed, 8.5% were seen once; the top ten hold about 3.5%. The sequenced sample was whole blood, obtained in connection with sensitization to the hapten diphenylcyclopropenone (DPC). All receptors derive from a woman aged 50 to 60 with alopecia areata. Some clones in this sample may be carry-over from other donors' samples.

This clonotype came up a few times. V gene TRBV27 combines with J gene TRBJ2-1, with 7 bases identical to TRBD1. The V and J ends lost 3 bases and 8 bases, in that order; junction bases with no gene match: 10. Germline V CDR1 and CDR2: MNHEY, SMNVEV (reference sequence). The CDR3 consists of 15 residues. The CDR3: CASSFQARGLYEQFF. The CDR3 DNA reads TGTGCCAGCAGTTTCCAGGCAAGGGGGCTCTATGAGCAGTTCTTC.

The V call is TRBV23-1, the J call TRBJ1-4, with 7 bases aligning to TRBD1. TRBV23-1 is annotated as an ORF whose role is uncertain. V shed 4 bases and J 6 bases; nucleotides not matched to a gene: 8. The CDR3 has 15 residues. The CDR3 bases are TGCGCCAGCAGTCCGTTAGACAGGGCGGATGAAAAACTGTTTTTT. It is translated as CASSPLDRADEKLFF.

Here the CDR3 DNA reads TGTGCCAGCAGTACGGGACTCCTTGGCTACACCTTC. Amino acids: CASSTGLLGYTF. This chain connects TRBV12-3 or TRBV12-4 to TRBJ1-2; D may be TRBD1 (5 bases). This CDR3 has 12 residues. Trimming left V 5 bases short and J 7 bases short, with 11 bases between.

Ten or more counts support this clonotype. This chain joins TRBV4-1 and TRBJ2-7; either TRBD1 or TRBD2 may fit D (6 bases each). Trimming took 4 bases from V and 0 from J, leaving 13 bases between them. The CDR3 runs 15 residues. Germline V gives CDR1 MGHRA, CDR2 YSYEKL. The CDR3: CASSRGTSSSYEQYF. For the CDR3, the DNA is TGCGCCAGCAGCCGCGGGACATCCAGCTCCTACGAGCAGTACTTC.

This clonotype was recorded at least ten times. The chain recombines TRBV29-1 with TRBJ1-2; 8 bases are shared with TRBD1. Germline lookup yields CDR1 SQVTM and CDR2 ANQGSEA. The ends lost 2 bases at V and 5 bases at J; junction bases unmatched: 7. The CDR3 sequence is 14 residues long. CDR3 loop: CSVENGDRGYGYTF. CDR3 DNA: TGCAGCGTTGAAAATGGAGACAGGGGATATGGCTACACCTTC.

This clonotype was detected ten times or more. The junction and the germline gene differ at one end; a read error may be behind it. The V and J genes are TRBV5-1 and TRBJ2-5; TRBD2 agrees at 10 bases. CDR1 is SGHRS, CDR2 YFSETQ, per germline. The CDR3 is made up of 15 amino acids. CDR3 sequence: CASTLGLAQEETQYF. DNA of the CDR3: TGCGCCAGCACCTTGGGACTAGCGCAAGAAGAGACCCAGTACTTC.

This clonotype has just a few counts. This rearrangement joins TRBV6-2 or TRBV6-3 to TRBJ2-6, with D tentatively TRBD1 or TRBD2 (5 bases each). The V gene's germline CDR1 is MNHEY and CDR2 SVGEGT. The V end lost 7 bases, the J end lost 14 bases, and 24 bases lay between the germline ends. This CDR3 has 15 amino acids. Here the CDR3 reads CASNEGLLGHALLTF. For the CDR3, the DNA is TGTGCCAGCAACGAGGGGCTCCTGGGGCACGCGCTCCTGACTTTC.

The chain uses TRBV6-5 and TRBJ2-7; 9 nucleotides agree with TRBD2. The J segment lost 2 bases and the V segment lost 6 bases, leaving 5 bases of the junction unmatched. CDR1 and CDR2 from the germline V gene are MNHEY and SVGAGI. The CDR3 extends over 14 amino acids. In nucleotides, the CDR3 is TGTGCCAGCAGGGGGAGCGGGAGGACCTACGAGCAGTACTTC. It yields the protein CASRGSGRTYEQYF.

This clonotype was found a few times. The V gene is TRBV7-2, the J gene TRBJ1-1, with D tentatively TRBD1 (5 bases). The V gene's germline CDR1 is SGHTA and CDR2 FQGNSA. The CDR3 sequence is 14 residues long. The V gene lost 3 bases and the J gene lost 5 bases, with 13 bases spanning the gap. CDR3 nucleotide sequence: TGTGCCAGCAGCTTTGGGACGGTTGTAACTGAAGCTTTCTTT. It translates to CASSFGTVVTEAFF.

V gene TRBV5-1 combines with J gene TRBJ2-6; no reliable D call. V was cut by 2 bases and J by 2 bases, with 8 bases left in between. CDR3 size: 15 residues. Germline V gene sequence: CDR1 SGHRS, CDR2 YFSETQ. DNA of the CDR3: TGCGCCAGCAGCTTCCCATCAGCTGGGGCCAACGTCCTGACTTTC. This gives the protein CASSFPSAGANVLTF.

This chain's CDR3 is CASSLVGFSTGSGNTIYF. Here the CDR3 DNA reads TGTGCCAGCAGCTTAGTGGGCTTTTCGACAGGGTCTGGAAACACCATATATTTT. The V gene is TRBV11-2, the J gene TRBJ1-3; TRBD1 agrees at 7 bases. Trimming cost V 1 base and J 1 base; bases outside gene matches: 10. CDR1 and CDR2 from the germline V gene are SGHAT and FQNNGV. The CDR3 has 18 residues.

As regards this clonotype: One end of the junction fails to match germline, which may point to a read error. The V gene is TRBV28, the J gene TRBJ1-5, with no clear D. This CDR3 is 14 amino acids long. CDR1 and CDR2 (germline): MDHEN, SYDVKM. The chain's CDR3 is CASSPTNRNQHQHF. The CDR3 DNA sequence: TGTGCCAGCAGTCCTACGAACCGCAATCAGCACCAGCATTTT.

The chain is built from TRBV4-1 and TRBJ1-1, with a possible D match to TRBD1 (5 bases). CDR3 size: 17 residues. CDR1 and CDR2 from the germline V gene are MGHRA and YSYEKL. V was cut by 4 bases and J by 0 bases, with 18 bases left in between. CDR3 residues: CASSPVRGVPMNTEAFF. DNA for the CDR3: TGCGCCAGCAGCCCCGTACGGGGGGTGCCAATGAACACTGAAGCTTTCTTT.

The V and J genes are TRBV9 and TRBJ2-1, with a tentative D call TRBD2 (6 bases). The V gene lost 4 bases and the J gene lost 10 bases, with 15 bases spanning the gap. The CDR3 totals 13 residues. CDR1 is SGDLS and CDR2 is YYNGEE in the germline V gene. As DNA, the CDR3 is TGTGCCAGCAGCTCTCATCAGGGAGGCGAGCAGTTCTTC. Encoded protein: CASSSHQGGEQFF.

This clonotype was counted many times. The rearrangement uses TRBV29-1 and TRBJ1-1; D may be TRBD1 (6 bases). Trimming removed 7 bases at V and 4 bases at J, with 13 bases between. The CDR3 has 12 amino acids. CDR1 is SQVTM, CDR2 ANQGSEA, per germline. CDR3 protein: CSGAQGPTEAFF. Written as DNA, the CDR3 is TGCAGCGGCGCACAGGGACCCACTGAAGCTTTCTTT.

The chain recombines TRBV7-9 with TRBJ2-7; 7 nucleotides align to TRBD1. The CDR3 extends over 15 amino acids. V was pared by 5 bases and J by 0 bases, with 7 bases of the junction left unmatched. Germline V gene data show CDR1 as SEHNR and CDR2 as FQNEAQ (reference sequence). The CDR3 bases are TGTGCCAGCAGCATGGGACAGCTGACCTCCTACGAGCAGTACTTC. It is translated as CASSMGQLTSYEQYF.

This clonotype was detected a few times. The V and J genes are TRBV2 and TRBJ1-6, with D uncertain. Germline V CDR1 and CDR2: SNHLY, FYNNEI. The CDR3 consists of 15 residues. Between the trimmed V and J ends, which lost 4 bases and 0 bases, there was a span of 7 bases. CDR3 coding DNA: TGTGCCAGCAGTGCGGTCAGCTCCTATAATTCACCCCTCCACTTT. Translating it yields CASSAVSSYNSPLHF.

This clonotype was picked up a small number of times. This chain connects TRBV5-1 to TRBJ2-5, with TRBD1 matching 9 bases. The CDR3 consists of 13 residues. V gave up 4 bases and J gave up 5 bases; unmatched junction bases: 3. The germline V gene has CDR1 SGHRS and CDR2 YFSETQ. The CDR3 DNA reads TGCGCCAGCAGCCCACAGGGGGCTGAGACCCAGTACTTC. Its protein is CASSPQGAETQYF.

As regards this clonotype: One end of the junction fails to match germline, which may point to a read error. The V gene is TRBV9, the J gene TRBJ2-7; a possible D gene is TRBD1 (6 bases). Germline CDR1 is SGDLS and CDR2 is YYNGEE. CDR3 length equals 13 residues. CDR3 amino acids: CASSAGTSYEQSF. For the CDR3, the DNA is TGTGCCAGCAGCGCCGGGACATCCTACGAGCAGTCCTTC.

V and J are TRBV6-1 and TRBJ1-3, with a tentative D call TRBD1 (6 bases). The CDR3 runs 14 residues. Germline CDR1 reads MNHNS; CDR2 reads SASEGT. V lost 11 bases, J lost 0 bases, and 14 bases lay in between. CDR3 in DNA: TGTGCCTCCCAGGACAGAAGCTCTGGAAACACCATATATTTT. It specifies CASQDRSSGNTIYF.

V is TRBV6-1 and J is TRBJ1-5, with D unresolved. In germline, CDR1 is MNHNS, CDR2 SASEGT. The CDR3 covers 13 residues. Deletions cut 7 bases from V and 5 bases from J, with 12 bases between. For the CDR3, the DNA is TGTGCCAGCAACCACGCCGGCGATCAGCCCCAGCATTTT. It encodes CASNHAGDQPQHF.

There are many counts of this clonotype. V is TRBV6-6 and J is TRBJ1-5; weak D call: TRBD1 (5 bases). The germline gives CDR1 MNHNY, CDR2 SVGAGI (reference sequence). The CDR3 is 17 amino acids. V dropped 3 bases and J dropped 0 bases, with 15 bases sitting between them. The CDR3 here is CASSYGRDLYSNQPQHF. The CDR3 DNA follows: TGTGCCAGCAGTTATGGTAGGGACTTATATAGCAATCAGCCCCAGCATTTT.

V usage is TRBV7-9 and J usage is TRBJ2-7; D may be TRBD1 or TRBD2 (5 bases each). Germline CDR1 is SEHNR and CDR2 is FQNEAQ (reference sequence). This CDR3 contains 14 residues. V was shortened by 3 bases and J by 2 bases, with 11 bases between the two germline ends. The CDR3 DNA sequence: TGTGCCAGCAGCTTTCCGGGGCTGACCTACGAGCAGTACTTC. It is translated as CASSFPGLTYEQYF.

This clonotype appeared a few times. The CDR3: CASILQGAEAFF. The CDR3 nucleotides read TGTGCCAGCATCTTGCAGGGGGCTGAAGCTTTCTTT. This rearrangement joins TRBV12-3 or TRBV12-4 to TRBJ1-1; 7 positions agree with TRBD1. This CDR3 contains 12 residues. V trimming: 7 bases; J trimming: 6 bases; junction bases outside the gene matches: 5.

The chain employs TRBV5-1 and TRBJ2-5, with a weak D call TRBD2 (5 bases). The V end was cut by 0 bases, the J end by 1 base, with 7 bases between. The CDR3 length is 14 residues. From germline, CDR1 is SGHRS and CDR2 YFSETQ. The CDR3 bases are TGCGCCAGCAGCTTGGGACGGGGCCAAGAGACCCAGTACTTC. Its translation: CASSLGRGQETQYF.